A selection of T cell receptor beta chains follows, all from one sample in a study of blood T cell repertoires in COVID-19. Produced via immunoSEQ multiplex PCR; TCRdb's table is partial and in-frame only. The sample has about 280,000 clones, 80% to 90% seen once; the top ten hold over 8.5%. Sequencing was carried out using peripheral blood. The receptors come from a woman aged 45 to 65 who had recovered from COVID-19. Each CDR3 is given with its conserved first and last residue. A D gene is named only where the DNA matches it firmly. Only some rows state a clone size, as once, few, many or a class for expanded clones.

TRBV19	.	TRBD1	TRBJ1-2	CASCTGGCYGYTF	TGTGCCAGTTGTACAGGGGGCTGCTATGGCTACACCTTC
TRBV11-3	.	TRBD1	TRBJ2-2	CASSLTDRVYTGELFF	TGTGCCAGCAGCTTAACAGACAGGGTCTACACCGGGGAGCTGTTTTTT
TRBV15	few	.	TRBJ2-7	CATSRDRGYEQYF	TGTGCCACCAGCAGAGATAGGGGCTACGAGCAGTACTTC
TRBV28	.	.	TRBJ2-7	CASSLYEQYF	TGTGCCAGCAGTCTCTACGAGCAGTACTTC
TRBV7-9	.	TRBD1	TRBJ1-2	CASSLLWGQGSNYGYTF	TGTGCCAGCAGCTTATTATGGGGACAGGGTTCTAACTATGGCTACACCTTC
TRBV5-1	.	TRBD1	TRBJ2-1	CASSLTGTGSNEQFF	TGCGCCAGCAGCTTGACCGGGACAGGGAGCAATGAGCAGTTCTTC
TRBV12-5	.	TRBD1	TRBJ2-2	CASGLAGGTGELFF	TGTGCTAGTGGTTTGGCAGGGGGTACCGGGGAGCTGTTTTTT
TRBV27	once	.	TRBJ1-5	CASSLREGNQPQHF	TGTGCCAGCAGCCTGAGGGAAGGCAATCAGCCCCAGCATTTT
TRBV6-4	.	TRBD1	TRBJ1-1	CASSVEGATEAFF	TGTGCCAGCAGTGTCGAGGGGGCCACTGAAGCTTTCTTT
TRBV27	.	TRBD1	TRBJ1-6	CASSYRTGGSRRNSPLHF	TGTGCCAGCTCCTATAGGACAGGGGGCTCCCGGAGGAATTCACCCCTCCACTTT
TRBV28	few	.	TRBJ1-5	CASSLSGQPQHF	TGTGCCAGCAGTTTATCGGGGCAGCCCCAGCATTTT
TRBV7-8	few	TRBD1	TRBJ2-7	CASTRQGAYEQYF	TGTGCCAGCACCCGGCAGGGGGCATACGAGCAGTACTTC
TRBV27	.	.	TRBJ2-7	CASASGAYEQYF	TGTGCCAGCGCGAGCGGAGCCTACGAGCAGTACTTC
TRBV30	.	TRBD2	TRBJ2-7	CAWSGHPTSEMIYEQYF	TGTGCCTGGAGTGGACACCCCACTAGCGAGATGATCTACGAGCAGTACTTC
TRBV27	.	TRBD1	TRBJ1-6	CASSLGRDRGLGSPLHF	TGTGCCAGCAGTTTAGGTCGGGACAGGGGGCTTGGGTCACCCCTCCACTTT
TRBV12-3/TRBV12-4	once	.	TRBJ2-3	CASSVSSTDTQYF	TGTGCCAGCAGCGTCTCTAGCACAGATACGCAGTATTTT
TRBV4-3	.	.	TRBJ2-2	CASSLTGSNTGELFF	TGCGCCAGCAGCCTTACAGGGTCGAACACCGGGGAGCTGTTTTTT
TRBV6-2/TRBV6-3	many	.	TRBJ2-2	CASSQNTGELFF	TGTGCCAGCAGTCAGAACACCGGGGAGCTGTTTTTT
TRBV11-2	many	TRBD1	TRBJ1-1	CASSLARTGGNTEAFF	TGTGCCAGCAGCTTAGCTAGGACAGGGGGCAACACTGAAGCTTTCTTT
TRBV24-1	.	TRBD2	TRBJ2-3	CATSDLQPLMGLAGGADTQYF	TGTGCCACCAGTGATTTGCAACCCCTTATGGGGCTAGCGGGAGGGGCAGATACGCAGTATTTT
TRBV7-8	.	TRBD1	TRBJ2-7	CATRTGTYEQYF	TGTGCCACCCGGACAGGGACCTACGAGCAGTACTTC
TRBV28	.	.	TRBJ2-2	CATKGLLSRAGELFF	TGTGCCACCAAGGGACTCCTCTCCAGGGCGGGGGAGCTGTTTTTT
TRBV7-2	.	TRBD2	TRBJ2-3	CASSFAGGPSTDTQYF	TGTGCCAGCAGCTTCGCGGGGGGACCTAGCACAGATACGCAGTATTTT
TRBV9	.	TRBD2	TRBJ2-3	CASSSRGSGGSTDTQYF	TGTGCCAGCAGCTCCCGGGGTAGCGGGGGTTCGACAGATACGCAGTATTTT
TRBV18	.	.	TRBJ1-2	CASSPLSRADGYTF	TGTGCCAGCTCACCGCTCTCCAGGGCGGATGGCTACACCTTC
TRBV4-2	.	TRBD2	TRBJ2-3	CASTTRILAGGSTDTQYF	TGTGCCAGCACCACAAGAATACTAGCGGGAGGATCAACAGATACGCAGTATTTT
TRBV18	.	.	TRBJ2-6	CASSPSLSGANVLTF	TGTGCCAGCTCACCGTCCCTATCTGGGGCCAACGTCCTGACTTTC
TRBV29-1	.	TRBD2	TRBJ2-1	CSVGSGGYNEQFF	TGCAGCGTTGGTAGCGGGGGATACAATGAGCAGTTCTTC
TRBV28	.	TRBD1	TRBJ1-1	CASMEGASTEAFF	TGTGCCAGCATGGAGGGGGCGAGCACTGAAGCTTTCTTT
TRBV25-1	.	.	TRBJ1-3	CASSEYGRGDTIYF	TGTGCCAGCAGTGAATATGGGCGCGGGGACACCATATATTTT
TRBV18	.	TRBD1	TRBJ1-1	CASSPPNLLDRGRAEAFF	TGTGCCAGCTCACCACCGAATCTACTTGACAGGGGAAGGGCTGAAGCTTTCTTT
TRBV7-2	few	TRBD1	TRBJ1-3	CASSLFGTGRDTIYF	TGTGCCAGCAGCTTATTTGGGACAGGGAGAGACACCATATATTTT
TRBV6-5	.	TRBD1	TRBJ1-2	CASSRERQGASGYTF	TGTGCCAGCAGCCGAGAAAGACAGGGGGCGAGTGGCTACACCTTC
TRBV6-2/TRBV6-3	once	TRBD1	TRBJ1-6	CASSRRTGWLDSPLHF	TGTGCCAGCAGCCGACGGACAGGGTGGCTTGATTCACCCCTCCACTTT
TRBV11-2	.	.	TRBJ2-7	CASSLSPESSYEQYF	TGTGCCAGCAGCTTAAGTCCAGAAAGCTCCTACGAGCAGTACTTC